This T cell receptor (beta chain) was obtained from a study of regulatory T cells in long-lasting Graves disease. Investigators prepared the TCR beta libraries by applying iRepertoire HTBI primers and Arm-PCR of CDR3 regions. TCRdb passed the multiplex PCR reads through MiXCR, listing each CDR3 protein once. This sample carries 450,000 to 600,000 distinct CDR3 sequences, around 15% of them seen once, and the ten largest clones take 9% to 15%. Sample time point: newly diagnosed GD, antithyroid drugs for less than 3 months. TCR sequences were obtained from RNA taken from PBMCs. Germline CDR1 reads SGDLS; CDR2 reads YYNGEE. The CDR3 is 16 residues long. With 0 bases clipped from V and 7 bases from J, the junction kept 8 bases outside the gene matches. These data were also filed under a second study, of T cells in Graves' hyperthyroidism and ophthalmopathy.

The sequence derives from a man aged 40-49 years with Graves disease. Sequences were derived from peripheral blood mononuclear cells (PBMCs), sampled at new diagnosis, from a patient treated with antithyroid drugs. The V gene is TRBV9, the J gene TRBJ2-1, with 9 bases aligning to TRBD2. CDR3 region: CASSVAGSGSPNEQFF. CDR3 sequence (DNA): TGTGCCAGCAGCGTAGCTGGTAGCGGGAGTCCAAATGAGCAGTTCTTC.